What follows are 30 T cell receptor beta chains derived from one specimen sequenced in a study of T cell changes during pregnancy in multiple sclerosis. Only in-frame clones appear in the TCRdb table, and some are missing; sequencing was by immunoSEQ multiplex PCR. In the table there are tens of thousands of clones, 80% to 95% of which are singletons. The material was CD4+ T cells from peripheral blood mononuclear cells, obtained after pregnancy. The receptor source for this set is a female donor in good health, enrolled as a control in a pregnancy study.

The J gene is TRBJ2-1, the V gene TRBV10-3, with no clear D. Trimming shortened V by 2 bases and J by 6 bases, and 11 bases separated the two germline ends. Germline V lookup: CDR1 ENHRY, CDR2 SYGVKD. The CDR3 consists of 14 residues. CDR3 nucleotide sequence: TGTGCCATCAGTGAGCCCCTTAGGAGCAATGAGCAGTTCTTC. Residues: CAISEPLRSNEQFF.

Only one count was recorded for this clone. The CDR3 nucleotides are TGTGCCAGCAGCACACTCTTCGCGAACACCGGGGAGCTGTTTTTT. Protein product: CASSTLFANTGELFF. J is TRBJ2-2 and V is TRBV21-1; TRBD2, as called in the table, went unchecked against the DNA. TRBV21-1 is designated a pseudogene. This CDR3 spans 15 amino acids.

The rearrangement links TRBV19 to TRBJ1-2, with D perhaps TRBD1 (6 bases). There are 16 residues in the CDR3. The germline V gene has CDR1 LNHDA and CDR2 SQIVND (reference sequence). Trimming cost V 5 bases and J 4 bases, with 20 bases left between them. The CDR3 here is CASSGYTGPRGYGYTF. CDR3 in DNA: TGTGCCAGTAGTGGATACACAGGGCCTCGGGGCTATGGCTACACCTTC.

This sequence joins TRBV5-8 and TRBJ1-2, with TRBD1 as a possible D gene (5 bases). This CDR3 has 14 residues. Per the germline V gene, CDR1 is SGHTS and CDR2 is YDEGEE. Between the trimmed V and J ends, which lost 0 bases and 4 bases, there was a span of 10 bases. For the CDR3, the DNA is TGTGCCAGCAGCTTGGGACAGCGGGCCTATGGCTACACCTTC. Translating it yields CASSLGQRAYGYTF.

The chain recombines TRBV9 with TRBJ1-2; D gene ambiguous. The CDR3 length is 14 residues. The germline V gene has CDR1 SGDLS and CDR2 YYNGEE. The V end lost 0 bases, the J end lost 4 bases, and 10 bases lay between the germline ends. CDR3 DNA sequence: TGTGCCAGCAGCGTAGACGAGCACAGCTATGGCTACACCTTC. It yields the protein CASSVDEHSYGYTF.

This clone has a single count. Here the CDR3 DNA reads TGCGCCAGCACGAGGGATGGTGGCTATGGCTACACCTTC. This codes for CASTRDGGYGYTF. The V and J genes are TRBV5-1 and TRBJ1-2; D unclear. The CDR3 consists of 13 residues. CDR1 is SGHRS and CDR2 is YFSETQ in the germline V gene. Trimming pared 6 bases from V and 4 bases from J, leaving 13 bases between.

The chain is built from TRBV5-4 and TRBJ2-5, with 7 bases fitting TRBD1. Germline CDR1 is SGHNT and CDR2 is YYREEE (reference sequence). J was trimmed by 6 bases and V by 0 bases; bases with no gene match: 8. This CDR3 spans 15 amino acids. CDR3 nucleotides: TGTGCCAGCAGCTTGGATACAGGGGTAGTAAAGACCCAGTACTTC. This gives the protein CASSLDTGVVKTQYF.

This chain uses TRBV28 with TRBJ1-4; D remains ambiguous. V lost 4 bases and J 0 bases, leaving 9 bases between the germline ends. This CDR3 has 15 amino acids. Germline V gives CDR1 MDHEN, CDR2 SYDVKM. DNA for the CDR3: TGTGCCAGCAGTTACCTCAGTGCAACTAATGAAAAACTGTTTTTT. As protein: CASSYLSATNEKLFF.

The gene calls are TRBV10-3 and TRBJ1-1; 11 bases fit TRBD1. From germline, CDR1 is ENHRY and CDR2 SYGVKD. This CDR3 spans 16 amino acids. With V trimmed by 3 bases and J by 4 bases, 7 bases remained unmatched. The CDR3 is CAISERGTGGFTEAFF. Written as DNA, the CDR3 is TGTGCCATCAGTGAAAGGGGGACAGGGGGGTTCACTGAAGCTTTCTTT.

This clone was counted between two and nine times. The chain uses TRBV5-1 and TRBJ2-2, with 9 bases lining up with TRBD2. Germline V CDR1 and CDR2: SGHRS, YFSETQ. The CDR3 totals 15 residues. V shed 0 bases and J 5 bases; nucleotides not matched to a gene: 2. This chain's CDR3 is CASSLDSGSTGELFF. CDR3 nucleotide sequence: TGCGCCAGCAGCTTGGATAGCGGGAGTACCGGGGAGCTGTTTTTT.

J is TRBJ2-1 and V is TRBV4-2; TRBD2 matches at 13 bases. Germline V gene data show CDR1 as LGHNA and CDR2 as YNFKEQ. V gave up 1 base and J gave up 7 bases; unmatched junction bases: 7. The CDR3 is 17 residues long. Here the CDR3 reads CASSQASTSGGWNEQFF. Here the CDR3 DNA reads TGTGCCAGCAGCCAAGCTTCGACTAGCGGGGGGTGGAATGAGCAGTTCTTC.

The CDR3 DNA follows: TGTGCCAGCAGTTTTCATCAGGAGACCCAGTACTTC. Amino acids: CASSFHQETQYF. The chain joins TRBV28 to TRBJ2-5, with no clear D. The V end lost 3 bases, the J end lost 5 bases, and 7 bases lay between the germline ends. The CDR3 has 12 amino acids. Germline V gene data show CDR1 as MDHEN and CDR2 as SYDVKM.

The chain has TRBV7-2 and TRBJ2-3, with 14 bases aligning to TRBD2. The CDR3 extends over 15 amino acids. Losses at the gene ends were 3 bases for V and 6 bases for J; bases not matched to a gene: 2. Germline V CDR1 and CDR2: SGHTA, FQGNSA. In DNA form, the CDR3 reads TGTGCCAGCAGCTTCCGGACTAGCGGGGGGGATACGCAGTATTTT. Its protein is CASSFRTSGGDTQYF. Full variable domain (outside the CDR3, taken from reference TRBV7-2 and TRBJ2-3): GAGVSQSPSNKVTEKGKDVELRCDPISGHTALYWYRQSLGQGLEFLIYFQGNSAPDKSGLPSDRFSAERTGGSVSTLTIQRTQQEDSAVYLCASSFRTSGGDTQYFGPGTRLTVL.

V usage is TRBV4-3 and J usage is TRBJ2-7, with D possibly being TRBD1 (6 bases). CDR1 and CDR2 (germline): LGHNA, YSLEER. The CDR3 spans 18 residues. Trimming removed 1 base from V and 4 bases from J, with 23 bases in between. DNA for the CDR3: TGCGCCAGCAGCCAAGTCTCCCTGAGGGGGAGAGCCATGTACGAGCAGTACTTC. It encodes CASSQVSLRGRAMYEQYF.

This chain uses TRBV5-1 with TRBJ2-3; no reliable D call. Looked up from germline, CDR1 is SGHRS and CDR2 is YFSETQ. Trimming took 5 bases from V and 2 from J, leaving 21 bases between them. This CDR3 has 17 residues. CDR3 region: CASRSGPPTPHTDTQYF. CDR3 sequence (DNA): TGCGCCAGCAGGTCAGGCCCCCCCACCCCCCACACAGATACGCAGTATTTT. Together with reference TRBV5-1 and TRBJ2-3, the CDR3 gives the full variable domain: KAGVTQTPRYLIKTRGQQVTLSCSPISGHRSVSWYQQTPGQGLQFLFEYFSETQRNKGNFPGRFSGRQFSNSRSEMNVSTLELGDSALYLCASRSGPPTPHTDTQYFGPGTRLTVL.

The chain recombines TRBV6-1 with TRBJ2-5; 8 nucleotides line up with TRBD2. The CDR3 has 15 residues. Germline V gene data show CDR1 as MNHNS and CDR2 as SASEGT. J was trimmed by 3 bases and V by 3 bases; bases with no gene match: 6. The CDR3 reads CASSELRGVKETQYF. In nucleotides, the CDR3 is TGTGCCAGCAGTGAGTTGCGGGGGGTTAAAGAGACCCAGTACTTC.

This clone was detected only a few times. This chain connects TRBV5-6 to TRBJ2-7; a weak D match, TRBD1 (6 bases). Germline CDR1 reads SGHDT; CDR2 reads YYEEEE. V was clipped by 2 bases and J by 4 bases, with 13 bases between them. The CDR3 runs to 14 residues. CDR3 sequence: CASSFNRVGYEQYF. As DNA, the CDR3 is TGTGCCAGCAGCTTCAACAGGGTTGGATACGAGCAGTACTTC.

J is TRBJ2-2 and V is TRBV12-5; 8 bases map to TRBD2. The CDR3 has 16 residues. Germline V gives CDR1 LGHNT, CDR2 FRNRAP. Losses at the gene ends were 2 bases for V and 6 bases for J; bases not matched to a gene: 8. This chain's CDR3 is CASGLTPSGGAGELFF. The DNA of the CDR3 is TGTGCTAGTGGTTTGACACCAAGCGGGGGAGCCGGGGAGCTGTTTTTT.

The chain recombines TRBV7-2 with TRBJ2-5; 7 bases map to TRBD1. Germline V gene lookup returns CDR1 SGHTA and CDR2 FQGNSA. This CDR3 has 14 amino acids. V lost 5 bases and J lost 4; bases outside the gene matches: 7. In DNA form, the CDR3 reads TGTGCCAGCAGCCCCCAGACAGGGTCAGAGACCCAGTACTTC. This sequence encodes CASSPQTGSETQYF.

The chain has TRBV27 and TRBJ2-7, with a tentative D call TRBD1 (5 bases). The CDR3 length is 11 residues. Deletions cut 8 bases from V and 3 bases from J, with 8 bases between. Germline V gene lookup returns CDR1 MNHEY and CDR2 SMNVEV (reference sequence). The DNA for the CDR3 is TGTGCCAGCGCCACAGGCTACGAGCAGTACTTC. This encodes CASATGYEQYF.

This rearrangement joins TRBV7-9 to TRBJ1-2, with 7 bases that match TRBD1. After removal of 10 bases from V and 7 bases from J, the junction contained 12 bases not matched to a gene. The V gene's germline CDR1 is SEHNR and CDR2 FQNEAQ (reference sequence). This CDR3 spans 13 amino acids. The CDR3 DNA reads TGTGCCACGGGTAGACAGGGAGAACGTGGCTACACCTTC. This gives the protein CATGRQGERGYTF. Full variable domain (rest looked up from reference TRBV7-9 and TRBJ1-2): DTGVSQNPRHKITKRGQNVTFRCDPISEHNRLYWYRQTLGQGPEFLTYFQNEAQLEKSRLLSDRFSAERPKGSFSTLEIQRTEQGDSAMYLCATGRQGERGYTFGSGTRLTVV.

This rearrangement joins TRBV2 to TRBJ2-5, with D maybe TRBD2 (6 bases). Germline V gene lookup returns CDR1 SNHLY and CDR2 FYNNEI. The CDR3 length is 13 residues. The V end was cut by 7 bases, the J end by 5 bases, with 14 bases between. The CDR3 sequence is CASMNIAAETQYF. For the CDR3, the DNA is TGTGCCAGCATGAACATAGCGGCGGAGACCCAGTACTTC.

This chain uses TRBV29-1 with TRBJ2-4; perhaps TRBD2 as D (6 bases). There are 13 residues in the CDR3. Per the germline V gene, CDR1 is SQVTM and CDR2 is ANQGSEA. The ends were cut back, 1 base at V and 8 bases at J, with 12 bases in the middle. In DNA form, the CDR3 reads TGCAGCGTTGAAGGGTCGGGAGAGGACATTCAGTACTTC. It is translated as CSVEGSGEDIQYF.

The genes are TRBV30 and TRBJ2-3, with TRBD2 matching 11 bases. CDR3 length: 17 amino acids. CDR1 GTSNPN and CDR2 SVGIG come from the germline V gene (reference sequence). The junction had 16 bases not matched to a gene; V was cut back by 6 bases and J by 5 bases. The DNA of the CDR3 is TGTGCCTGTACCCCGGGAGCTAGCGGGAGGTGGGGAGATACGCAGTATTTT. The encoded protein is CACTPGASGRWGDTQYF.

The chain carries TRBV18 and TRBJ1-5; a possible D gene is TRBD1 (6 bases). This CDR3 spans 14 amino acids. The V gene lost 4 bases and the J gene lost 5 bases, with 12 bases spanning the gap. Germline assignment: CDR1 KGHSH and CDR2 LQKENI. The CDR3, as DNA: TGTGCCAGCTCACTTACAGGGAAAGATCAGCCCCAGCATTTT. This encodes CASSLTGKDQPQHF.

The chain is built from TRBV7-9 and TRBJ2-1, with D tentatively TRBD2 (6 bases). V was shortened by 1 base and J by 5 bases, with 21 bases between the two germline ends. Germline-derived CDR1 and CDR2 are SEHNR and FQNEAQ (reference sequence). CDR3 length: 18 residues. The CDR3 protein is CASSLEAGFAGPNNEQFF. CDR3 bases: TGTGCCAGCAGCTTAGAAGCTGGGTTCGCGGGACCGAACAATGAGCAGTTCTTC.

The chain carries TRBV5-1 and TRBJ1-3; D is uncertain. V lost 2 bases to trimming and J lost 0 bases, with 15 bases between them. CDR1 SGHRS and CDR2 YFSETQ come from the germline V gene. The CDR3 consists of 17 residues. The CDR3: CASSLGHIGDSGNTIYF. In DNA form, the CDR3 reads TGCGCCAGCAGCTTAGGTCACATCGGGGACTCTGGAAACACCATATATTTT. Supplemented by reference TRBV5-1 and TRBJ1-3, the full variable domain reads KAGVTQTPRYLIKTRGQQVTLSCSPISGHRSVSWYQQTPGQGLQFLFEYFSETQRNKGNFPGRFSGRQFSNSRSEMNVSTLELGDSALYLCASSLGHIGDSGNTIYFGEGSWLTVV.

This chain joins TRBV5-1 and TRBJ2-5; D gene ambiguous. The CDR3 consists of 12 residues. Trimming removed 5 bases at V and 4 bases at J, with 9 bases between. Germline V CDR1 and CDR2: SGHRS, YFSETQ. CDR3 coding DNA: TGCGCCAGCAGTAAAATAGTAGAGACCCAGTACTTC. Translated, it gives CASSKIVETQYF.

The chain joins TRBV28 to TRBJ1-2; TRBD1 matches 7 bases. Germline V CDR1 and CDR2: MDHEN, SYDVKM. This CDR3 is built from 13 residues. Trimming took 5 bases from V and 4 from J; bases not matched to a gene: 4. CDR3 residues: CASSDGTVYGYTF. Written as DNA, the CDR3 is TGTGCCAGCAGTGATGGGACAGTCTATGGCTACACCTTC.

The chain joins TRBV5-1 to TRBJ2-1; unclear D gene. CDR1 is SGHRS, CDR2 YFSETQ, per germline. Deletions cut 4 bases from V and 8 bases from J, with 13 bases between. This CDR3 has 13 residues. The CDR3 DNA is TGCGCCAGCAGCCCCCTGATCCGGGATGAGCAGTTCTTC. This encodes CASSPLIRDEQFF.